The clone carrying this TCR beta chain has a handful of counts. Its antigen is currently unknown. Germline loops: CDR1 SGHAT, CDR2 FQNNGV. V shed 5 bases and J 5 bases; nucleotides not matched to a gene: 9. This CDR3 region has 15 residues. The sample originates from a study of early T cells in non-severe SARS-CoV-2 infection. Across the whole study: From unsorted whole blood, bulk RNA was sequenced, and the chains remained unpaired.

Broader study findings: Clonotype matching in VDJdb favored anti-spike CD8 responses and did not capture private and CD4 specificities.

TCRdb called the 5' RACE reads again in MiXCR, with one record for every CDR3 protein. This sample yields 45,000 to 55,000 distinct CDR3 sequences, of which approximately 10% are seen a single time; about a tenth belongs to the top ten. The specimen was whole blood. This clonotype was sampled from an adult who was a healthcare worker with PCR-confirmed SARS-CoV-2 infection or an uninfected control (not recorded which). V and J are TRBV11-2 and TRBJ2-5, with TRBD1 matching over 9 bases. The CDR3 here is CASSLKQGALETQYF. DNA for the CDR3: TGTGCCAGCAGCCTGAAACAGGGGGCTCTTGAGACCCAGTACTTC.